This T cell receptor (beta chain) was profiled in a study of cytomegalovirus exposure and HLA in healthy donors. General study points: There were several of the most significant clusters that appeared linked to common viral pathogens in a later analysis. The authors listed approximately 160 TCR beta chains as cytomegalovirus-associated. Some highly shared sequence variants likely arose as a pipeline artifact.

Trimming left V 3 bases short and J 1 base short, with 12 bases between. Germline V lookup: CDR1 MNHEY, CDR2 SMNVEV (reference sequence). The CDR3 totals 15 residues. Primers included in the PCR were 60 Vbeta and 13 Jbeta primers. Generated by immunoSEQ multiplex PCR, the TCRdb table keeps only in-frame clones and is missing some. The table lists about 140,000 clones, 70% to 85% of them singletons. Notes on this clone: Its antigen remains unidentified.

The specimen sequenced was PBMCs. The V and J genes are TRBV27 and TRBJ1-2, with D perhaps matching TRBD1 (5 bases). The source is a woman aged 40 to 50 in good health and CMV-seronegative. In nucleotides, the CDR3 is TGTGCCAGCAGTTTCGTGAAGGGGAATAACTATGGCTACACCTTC. It encodes CASSFVKGNNYGYTF.